A single T cell receptor (beta chain) is shown here with its context. The source of the sample is a study of T-cell reconstitution after alpha-beta-depleted transplantation in children. Unique molecular identifiers were built into the TCRbeta library. From the PCR reads, TCRdb called clonotypes with MiXCR, one entry per CDR3 protein. In the table there are around 200,000 distinct CDR3 sequences, roughly 6.8% of which are singletons. CDR1 and CDR2 from the germline V gene are SGHRS and YFSETQ. Trimming left V 4 bases short and J 0 bases short, with 14 bases between. This CDR3 has 16 residues. This receptor was obtained from a human donor who donated a stem cell graft to a child with Wiskott-Aldrich syndrome. V and J are TRBV5-1 and TRBJ2-1; D gene unclear. Sequencing used PBMCs from the stem cell graft donor, obtained from the stem cell graft. The DNA of the CDR3 is TGCGCCAGCAGCCCCGATTTTGTGAGCTCCTACAATGAGCAGTTCTTC. Residues: CASSPDFVSSYNEQFF.